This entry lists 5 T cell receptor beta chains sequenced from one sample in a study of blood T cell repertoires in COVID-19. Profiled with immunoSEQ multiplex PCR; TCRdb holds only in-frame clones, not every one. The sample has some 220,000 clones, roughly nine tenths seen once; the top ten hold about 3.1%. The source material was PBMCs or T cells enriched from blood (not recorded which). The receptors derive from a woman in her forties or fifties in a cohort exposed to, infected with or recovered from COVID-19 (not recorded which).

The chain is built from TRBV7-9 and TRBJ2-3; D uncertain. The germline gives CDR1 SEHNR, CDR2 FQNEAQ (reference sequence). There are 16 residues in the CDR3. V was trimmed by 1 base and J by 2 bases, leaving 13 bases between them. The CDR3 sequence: CASSLGSHEYTDTQYF. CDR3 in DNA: TGTGCCAGCAGCTTAGGAAGCCACGAGTACACAGATACGCAGTATTTT.

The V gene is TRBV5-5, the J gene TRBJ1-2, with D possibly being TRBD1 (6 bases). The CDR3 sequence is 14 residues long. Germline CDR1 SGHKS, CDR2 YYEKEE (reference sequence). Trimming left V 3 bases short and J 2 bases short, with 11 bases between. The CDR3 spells CASSSPGHNYGYTF. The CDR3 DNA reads TGTGCCAGCAGCTCTCCGGGACACAACTATGGCTACACCTTC.

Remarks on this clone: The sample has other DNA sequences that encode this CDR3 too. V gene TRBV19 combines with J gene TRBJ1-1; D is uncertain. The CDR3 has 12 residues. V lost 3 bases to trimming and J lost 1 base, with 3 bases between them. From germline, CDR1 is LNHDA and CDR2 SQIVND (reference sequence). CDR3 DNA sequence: TGTGCCAGTAGTATGAGGAACACTGAAGCTTTCTTT. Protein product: CASSMRNTEAFF.

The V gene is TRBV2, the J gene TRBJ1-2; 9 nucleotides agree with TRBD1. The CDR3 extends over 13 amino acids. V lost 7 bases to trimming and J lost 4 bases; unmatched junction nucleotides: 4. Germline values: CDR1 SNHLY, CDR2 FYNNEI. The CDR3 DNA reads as TGTGCCAGCATCTTGGACAGGGGCTATGGCTACACCTTC. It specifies CASILDRGYGYTF.

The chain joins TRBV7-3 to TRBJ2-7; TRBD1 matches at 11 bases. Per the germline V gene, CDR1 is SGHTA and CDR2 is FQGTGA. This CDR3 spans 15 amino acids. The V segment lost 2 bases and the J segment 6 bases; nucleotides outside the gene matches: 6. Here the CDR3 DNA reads TGTGCCAGCAGCTTACAGGGGACAGGGGGTTCCGAGCAGTACTTC. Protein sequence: CASSLQGTGGSEQYF.